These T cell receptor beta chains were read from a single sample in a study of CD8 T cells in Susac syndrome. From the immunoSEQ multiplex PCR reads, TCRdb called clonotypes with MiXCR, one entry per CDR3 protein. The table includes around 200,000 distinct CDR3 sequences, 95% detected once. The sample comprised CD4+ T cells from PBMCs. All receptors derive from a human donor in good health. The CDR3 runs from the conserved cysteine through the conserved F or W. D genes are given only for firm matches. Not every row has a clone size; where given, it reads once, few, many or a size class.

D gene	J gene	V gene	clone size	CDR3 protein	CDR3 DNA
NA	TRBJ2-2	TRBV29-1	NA	CSVEGTVNTGELFF	TGCAGCGTTGAAGGGACGGTGAACACCGGGGAGCTGTTTTTT
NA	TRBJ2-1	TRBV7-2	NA	CASSNEQFF	TGTGCCAGCTCCAATGAGCAGTTCTTC
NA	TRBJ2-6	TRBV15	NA	CATSRDSSSGANVLTF	TGTGCCACCAGCAGAGATTCCAGCTCTGGGGCCAACGTCCTGACTTTC
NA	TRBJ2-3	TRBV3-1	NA	CATGGSGADTQYF	TGTGCCACCGGGGGATCGGGAGCAGATACGCAGTATTTT
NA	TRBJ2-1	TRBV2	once	CASSEATYNEQFF	TGTGCCAGCAGTGAAGCTACCTACAATGAGCAGTTCTTC
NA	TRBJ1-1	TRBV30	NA	CAGGPWGEAFF	TGTGCTGGGGGACCTTGGGGTGAAGCTTTCTTT
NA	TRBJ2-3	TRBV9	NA	CASSEPNADTQYF	TGTGCCAGCAGCGAGCCAAATGCAGATACGCAGTATTTT
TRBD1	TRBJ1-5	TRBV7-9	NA	CAGGQGNQPQHF	TGTGCCGGAGGACAGGGGAATCAGCCCCAGCATTTT
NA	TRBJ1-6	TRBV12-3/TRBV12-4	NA	CASSDGRSSYNSPLHF	TGTGCCAGCAGCGATGGACGGAGCTCCTATAATTCACCCCTCCACTTT
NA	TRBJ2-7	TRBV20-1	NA	CSARRDIYSYEQYF	TGCAGTGCTAGAAGGGACATCTACTCCTACGAGCAGTACTTC
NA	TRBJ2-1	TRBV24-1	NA	CATSDNSDPAAGENEQFF	TGTGCCACCAGTGATAATTCTGACCCCGCCGCAGGGGAAAATGAGCAGTTCTTC
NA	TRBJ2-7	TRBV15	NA	CATSTGNSYEQYF	TGTGCCACCAGCACAGGGAACTCCTACGAGCAGTACTTC
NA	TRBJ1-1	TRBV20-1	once	CSAESDTEAFF	TGCAGTGCTGAGTCGGACACTGAAGCTTTCTTT
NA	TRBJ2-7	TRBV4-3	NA	CASSTFWAGDNEQYF	TGCGCCAGCAGCACGTTTTGGGCGGGTGACAACGAGCAGTACTTC
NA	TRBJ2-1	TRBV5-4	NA	CASSSGTRYNEQFF	TGTGCCAGCAGCTCCGGGACGCGGTACAATGAGCAGTTCTTC
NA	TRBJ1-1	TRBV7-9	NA	CASSLVADSTEAFF	TGTGCCAGCAGCTTAGTTGCAGACAGCACTGAAGCTTTCTTT
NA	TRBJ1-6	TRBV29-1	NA	CSALGEGSPLHF	TGCAGCGCCCTCGGGGAGGGTTCACCCCTCCACTTT
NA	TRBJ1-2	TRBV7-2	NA	CASSSSGGENYGYTF	TGTGCCAGCAGCTCGTCCGGGGGGGAGAACTATGGCTACACCTTC
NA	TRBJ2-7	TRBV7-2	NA	CASSLARGAWNEQYF	TGTGCCAGCAGCTTAGCCCGGGGCGCATGGAACGAGCAGTACTTC
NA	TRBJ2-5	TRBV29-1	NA	CSVDQSSRGTQYF	TGCAGCGTTGATCAGTCTAGTCGGGGGACCCAGTACTTC
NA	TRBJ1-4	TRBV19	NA	CASSELEFNEKLFF	TGTGCCAGTAGTGAACTCGAGTTTAACGAAAAACTGTTTTTT
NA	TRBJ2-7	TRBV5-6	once	CASSFPAGIPYEQYF	TGTGCCAGCAGCTTTCCGGCAGGGATACCTTACGAGCAGTACTTC
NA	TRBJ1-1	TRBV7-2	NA	CASSAVLVRDSEAFF	TGTGCCAGCAGCGCAGTTCTGGTACGGGACTCTGAAGCTTTCTTT
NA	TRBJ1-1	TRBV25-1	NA	CASRGSAEAFF	TGTGCCAGCAGGGGAAGTGCTGAAGCTTTCTTT
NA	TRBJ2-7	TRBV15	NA	CATSGNRVEQYF	TGTGCCACCAGCGGAAACAGGGTCGAGCAGTACTTC
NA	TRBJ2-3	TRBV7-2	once	CASRSGTSADTQYF	TGTGCCAGCAGATCAGGGACGAGCGCAGATACGCAGTATTTT
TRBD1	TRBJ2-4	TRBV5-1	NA	CASSLVGDRENIQYF	TGCGCCAGCAGCTTGGTGGGAGACAGGGAGAACATTCAGTACTTC
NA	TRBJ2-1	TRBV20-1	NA	CVASEHRASSYNEQFF	TGCGTTGCTAGCGAACACCGGGCCTCCTCCTACAATGAGCAGTTCTTC
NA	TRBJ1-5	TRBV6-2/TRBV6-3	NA	CASSLTGQARQPQHF	TGTGCCAGCAGCCTTACGGGACAAGCACGTCAGCCCCAGCATTTT
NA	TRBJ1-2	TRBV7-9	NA	CASSFGPGGYTF	TGTGCCAGCAGTTTCGGCCCAGGGGGCTACACCTTC
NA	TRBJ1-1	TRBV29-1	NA	CSVGGGSPEQAFF	TGCAGCGTTGGCGGGGGGTCCCCAGAACAAGCTTTCTTT
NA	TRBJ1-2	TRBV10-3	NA	CAISESGSNYGYTF	TGTGCCATCAGTGAGTCTGGCAGTAACTATGGCTACACCTTC
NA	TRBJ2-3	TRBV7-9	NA	CASSLSTGFTDTQYF	TGTGCCAGCAGCTTATCGACAGGATTCACAGATACGCAGTATTTT
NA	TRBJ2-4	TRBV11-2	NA	CASSFSEAKNIQYF	TGTGCCAGCAGCTTCTCGGAAGCCAAAAACATTCAGTACTTC
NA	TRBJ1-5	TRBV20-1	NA	CSARGGREPQHF	TGCAGTGCTAGAGGTGGGAGAGAGCCCCAGCATTTT
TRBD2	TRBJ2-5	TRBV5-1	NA	CASSSAGGQETQYF	TGCGCCAGCAGTTCCGCCGGGGGGCAAGAGACCCAGTACTTC
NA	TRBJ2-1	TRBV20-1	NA	CSSKGGPYNEQFF	TGCAGTTCTAAGGGGGGGCCCTACAATGAGCAGTTCTTC
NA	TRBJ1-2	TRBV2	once	CASAVGGNGYTF	TGTGCCAGCGCCGTGGGGGGAAATGGCTACACCTTC
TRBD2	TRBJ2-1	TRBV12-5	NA	CASGLGLAAAYNEQFF	TGTGCTAGTGGTTTGGGACTAGCGGCGGCCTACAATGAGCAGTTCTTC
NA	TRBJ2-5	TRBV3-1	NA	CASSQAGGVEAQYF	TGTGCCAGCAGCCAAGCGGGCGGGGTTGAGGCCCAGTACTTC
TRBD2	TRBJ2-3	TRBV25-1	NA	CASSETRLAGDTDTQYF	TGTGCCAGCAGTGAAACGAGACTAGCGGGGGACACAGATACGCAGTATTTT
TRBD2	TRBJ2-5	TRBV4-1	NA	CASSQDQGAGEGETQYF	TGCGCCAGCAGCCAAGATCAAGGAGCGGGAGAGGGGGAGACCCAGTACTTC
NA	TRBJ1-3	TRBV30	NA	CAWTGAPPGNTIYF	TGTGCCTGGACGGGCGCACCCCCTGGAAACACCATATATTTT
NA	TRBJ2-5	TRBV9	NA	CASSGLGATQYF	TGTGCCAGCAGCGGCCTGGGGGCGACCCAGTACTTC
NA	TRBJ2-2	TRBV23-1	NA	CASSQGGNPDEPSHTGELFF	TGCGCCAGCAGTCAAGGGGGGAACCCCGATGAACCAAGCCACACCGGGGAGCTGTTTTTT
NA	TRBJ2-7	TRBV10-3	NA	CAISSGESSYEQYF	TGTGCCATCAGTTCCGGGGAAAGCTCCTACGAGCAGTACTTC
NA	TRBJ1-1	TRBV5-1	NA	CASSSSDGTEAFF	TGCGCCAGCAGCTCTTCGGATGGGACTGAAGCTTTCTTT
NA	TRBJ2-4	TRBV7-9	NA	CASSPGRRDKNIQYF	TGTGCCAGCAGCCCAGGGCGGAGAGACAAAAACATTCAGTACTTC
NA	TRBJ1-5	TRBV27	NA	CASSLQQGGQPQHF	TGTGCCAGCAGTTTACAACAGGGAGGTCAGCCCCAGCATTTT